This TCR beta chain originates from a study of T cell repertoires in cytomegalovirus infection. Study context: Signatures in public TCR beta sequences pointed to both CMV infection and matching HLA type.

This clonotype was detected only a few times. Its antigen remains unknown. TCRdb re-called the reads with MiXCR, one entry per CDR3 protein. The sample records about 69,000 distinct CDR3 sequences, about 26% being singletons. Notes on the study in general: Clonotypes of TCR beta that were HLA-C-restricted and CMV-specific dominated the ex vivo response.

The CDR3 spans 13 residues. The trim removed 2 bases at V and 4 bases at J, leaving 2 bases unmatched. Germline V gene lookup returns CDR1 SGHVS and CDR2 FNYEAQ. This sample comprised CD8+ T cells from cultured PBMCs, obtained from culture after CMV antigen stimulation. The chain recombines TRBV7-6 with TRBJ2-7; 7 bases map to TRBD1. This sequence originates from a human donor in good health (CMV status not recorded). Some clones in this sample may be carry-over from other donors' samples. The CDR3 nucleotides are TGTGCCAGCAGCTTACAGGGGGAGTACGAGCAGTACTTC. Protein product: CASSLQGEYEQYF.